A single sample gave rise to the 13 T cell receptor beta chains below, sequenced in a study of glioma-infiltrating T cells (dated by TCRdb to about 2016). Sequencing took place on an Illumina MiSeq. TCR alpha and beta CDR3 regions were amplified with the iRepertoire nested amplicon-rescue multiplex PCR (arm-PCR) platform from RNA. The public reads were reprocessed in TCRdb via fastp at Q25 and MiXCR, keeping in-frame beta chains. Duplicate CDR3 protein sequences are folded into a single record with the most common DNA and genes. The sample table records about 190,000 distinct CDR3 sequences; approximately 30% of these occur just once. Just over 20% of the sample belongs to the ten largest clones. The material sequenced was glioma tissue, nonneoplastic brain tissue, or PBMCs (not recorded which). These receptors came from a human donor with low-grade glioma or glioblastoma, undergoing nonglioma brain surgery, or in good health (not recorded which).

This sequence joins TRBV6-2 or TRBV6-3 and TRBJ2-3; TRBD1 agrees at 9 bases. This CDR3 has 13 residues. With 6 bases clipped from V and 6 bases from J, the junction kept 4 bases outside the gene matches. Germline loops: CDR1 MNHEY, CDR2 SVGEGT. This chain's CDR3 is CASSRDRDDTQYF. The DNA for the CDR3 is TGTGCCAGCAGCCGGGACAGGGACGATACGCAGTATTTT.

This clonotype was found many times. The chain links TRBV6-1 to TRBJ2-1; the match to TRBD1 covers 9 bases. Germline CDR1 reads MNHNS; CDR2 reads SASEGT. The CDR3 sequence is 13 residues long. J gave up 12 bases and V 6 bases, and 9 bases lay outside the gene matches. The CDR3 sequence is CASSHRTGEGQFF. In DNA, the CDR3 is TGTGCCAGCAGCCACCGGACAGGGGAAGGGCAGTTCTTC.

This clonotype was counted at least ten times. V gene TRBV6-4 combines with J gene TRBJ2-3, with D perhaps given as TRBD1 or TRBD2 (5 bases each). This CDR3 has 13 amino acids. In germline, CDR1 is MRHNA, CDR2 SNTAGT. Trimming shortened V by 3 bases and J by 9 bases, and 13 bases separated the two germline ends. The CDR3: CASSEFGDGTQYF. The CDR3 region has the DNA TGTGCCAGCAGTGAGTTCGGGGACGGGACGCAGTATTTT.

This clonotype was counted ten times or more. The chain carries TRBV18 and TRBJ1-5; D is unresolved. Germline loops: CDR1 KGHSH, CDR2 LQKENI. The V end lost 4 bases, the J end lost 4 bases, and 11 bases lay between the germline ends. The CDR3 contains 14 residues. This chain's CDR3 is CASSLSGTNQPQHF. CDR3 nucleotides: TGTGCCAGCTCACTATCCGGAACAAATCAGCCCCAGCATTTT.

This clonotype was seen many times. The chain has TRBV28 and TRBJ1-5; no firm D call. V lost 3 bases and J lost 6, with 15 bases in between. Germline V gene data show CDR1 as MDHEN and CDR2 as SYDVKM. The length of the CDR3 is 15 residues. CDR3 region: CASSFDTSTFQPQHF. DNA of the CDR3: TGTGCCAGCAGTTTCGATACATCGACATTTCAGCCCCAGCATTTT.

The table lists this clonotype with many counts. The rearrangement links TRBV2 to TRBJ2-7, with 8 bases fitting TRBD1. Germline loops: CDR1 SNHLY, CDR2 FYNNEI. Losses at the gene ends were 4 bases for V and 5 bases for J; bases not matched to a gene: 7. The CDR3 is made up of 14 amino acids. CDR3 nucleotide sequence: TGTGCCAGCAGTGCGGGACAGGAGGATCACGAGCAGTACTTC. This translates into CASSAGQEDHEQYF.

The CDR3 coding sequence is TGTGCCAGTAGTACAGGGGACGTCTTAGGCCTCAATGAGCAGTTCTTC. Protein sequence: CASSTGDVLGLNEQFF. The chain couples TRBV19 to TRBJ2-1, with a weak D call TRBD1 (6 bases). Trimming removed 4 bases from V and 6 bases from J, with 19 bases in between. The germline gives CDR1 LNHDA, CDR2 SQIVND (reference sequence). The CDR3 is 16 residues long.

Regarding this clonotype: Lacking the conserved final phenylalanine or tryptophan, this CDR3 likely reflects a read error. The V and J genes are TRBV7-9 and TRBJ1-5; no firm D call. This CDR3 is 15 amino acids long. The germline V gene encodes CDR1 SEHNR and CDR2 FQNEAQ (reference sequence). CDR3 DNA sequence: TGTGCCAGCAGGTTAGTTCCGACTCTAAATCAGCCCCAGCATTTA. Protein: CASRLVPTLNQPQHL.

This clonotype was counted ten times or more. The chain combines TRBV20-1 with TRBJ2-7; weak D call: TRBD2 (5 bases). There are 16 residues in the CDR3. Germline CDR1 reads DFQATT; CDR2 reads SNEGSKA (reference sequence). V dropped 1 base and J dropped 2 bases, with 18 bases sitting between them. CDR3 in DNA: TGCAGTGCTAGAGTGGAGGACTCCTACCTACCCTACGAGCAGTACTTC. This codes for CSARVEDSYLPYEQYF.

The chain combines TRBV24-1 with TRBJ2-5; possibly TRBD1 for D (6 bases). The CDR3 runs to 16 residues. V dropped 3 bases and J dropped 7 bases, with 20 bases sitting between them. Per germline, CDR1 KGHDR and CDR2 SFDVKD. CDR3 DNA sequence: TGTGCCACCAGTGATAAAAAACTCAGGGGCCCCAGGACCCAGTACTTC. As protein: CATSDKKLRGPRTQYF.

A note on this clonotype: The junction and the germline gene differ at one end; a read error may be behind it. CDR3 DNA: TGTACCAGCAGAAGCACAGATACGCAGTATTTT. It translates to CTSRSTDTQYF. The chain joins TRBV27 to TRBJ2-3; D is undetermined. This CDR3 is 11 amino acids long. CDR1 is MNHEY and CDR2 is SMNVEV in the germline V gene (reference sequence).

This clonotype was counted at least ten times. The DNA of the CDR3 is TGTGCCAGTAGTAAACTAGCGGGAGGGTTTAATGAGCAGTTCTTC. Its protein is CASSKLAGGFNEQFF. This sequence joins TRBV19 and TRBJ2-1; 13 bases are a match to TRBD2. Germline V CDR1 and CDR2: LNHDA, SQIVND (reference sequence). V lost 4 bases and J lost 7; bases outside the gene matches: 4. The CDR3 spans 15 residues.

This clonotype showed up many times. The V gene is TRBV27, the J gene TRBJ2-7, with a weak D call TRBD2 (6 bases). This CDR3 is 16 amino acids long. The V and J ends lost 4 bases and 4 bases respectively, with 20 bases between them. Germline loops: CDR1 MNHEY, CDR2 SMNVEV (reference sequence). CDR3 in amino acids: CASSSPTRGQLYEQYF. In nucleotides, the CDR3 is TGTGCCAGCAGTTCGCCTACGCGGGGCCAATTGTACGAGCAGTACTTC.